This TCR beta chain was identified in a study of blood T cell repertoires in COVID-19. Seattle participants joined during active infection and were tracked over time. In its sample, this clone was seen once. This CDR3 comprises 15 residues. V shed 0 bases and J shed 11 bases, with 17 bases lying between them. Germline CDR1 and CDR2: MNHEY and SVGAGI. Authors' methods: For nucleated cells, counts were estimated from reference gene primer amplification. Generated by immunoSEQ multiplex PCR, the TCRdb table keeps only in-frame clones and is missing some. Clonal size and the V and J genes are those of that table, whereas D and trimming came from the DNA. The sample yields fewer than 350,000 clones, roughly 89% seen once.

The chain links TRBV6-5 to TRBJ1-5, with D perhaps TRBD1 (6 bases). This TCR was recovered from a man aged 25-40 years with COVID-19, enrolled during active disease. The specimen sequenced was peripheral blood. The CDR3 protein is CASSYSGGVAGTQHF. The CDR3 region has the DNA TGTGCCAGCAGTTACTCAGGGGGAGTAGCCGGGACCCAGCATTTT.